These T cell receptor beta chains were read from a single sample in a study of human T cells and chemical hapten exposure. TCRdb independently ran MiXCR on the RACE reads; one entry per CDR3 protein. The table shows more than 250,000 distinct CDR3 sequences, with approximately 8.6% occurring only once. The input for sequencing was whole blood, taken in connection with sensitization to the hapten diphenylcyclopropenone (DPC). The receptors were sampled from a woman aged 40 to 50 with alopecia areata. Some clones in this sample may be carry-over from other donors' samples. Both conserved end residues are part of each CDR3. D genes are given only for firm matches. Rows may omit the clone size; those that give it use once, few, many or a size class.

TGTGCCAGCAGAATTTTCGATGAGCAGTTCTTC	CASRIFDEQFF	TRBJ2-1	.	.	TRBV28
TGTGCCAGCAGTTTAATAGGGGGCCACGAGCAGTACTTC	CASSLIGGHEQYF	TRBJ2-7	many	TRBD1	TRBV28
TGTGCCAGCAGCTCAAATAGCGGGTCTAACACCGGGGAGCTGTTTTTT	CASSSNSGSNTGELFF	TRBJ2-2	.	TRBD2	TRBV7-3
TGCAGCGTTGAACACCCTAACTATGGCTACACCTTC	CSVEHPNYGYTF	TRBJ1-2	.	.	TRBV29-1
TGTGCCAGCAGTTTAAGGGACGGAAATGAAAAACTGTTTTTT	CASSLRDGNEKLFF	TRBJ1-4	.	.	TRBV12-3/TRBV12-4
TGTGCCAGCAGTCGAGGACAGGGGGCGCCAACTGAAGCTTTCTTT	CASSRGQGAPTEAFF	TRBJ1-1	many	TRBD1	TRBV6-2/TRBV6-3
TGCAGTGCTACAAGGTTCGGCTCCTACAATGAGCAGTTCTTC	CSATRFGSYNEQFF	TRBJ2-1	few	.	TRBV20-1
TGCAGTGCTAGCTCGGGACAGGGGAATCAGCCCCAGCATTTT	CSASSGQGNQPQHF	TRBJ1-5	few	TRBD1	TRBV20-1
TGTGCCAGCAGCTACCTCCAGGAGACCCAGTACTTC	CASSYLQETQYF	TRBJ2-5	many	.	TRBV7-9
TGTGCCAGCAGCGTAGACAGGGGGCTGGGTCAGCCCCAGCATTTT	CASSVDRGLGQPQHF	TRBJ1-5	.	TRBD1	TRBV7-8
TGTGCCAGCTCACCCTTCAAAGGGAAGGAAGCTTTCTTT	CASSPFKGKEAFF	TRBJ1-1	few	.	TRBV18
TGTGCCAGCAGTTCGGGACAGGAGGGGGAAAAACTGTTTTTT	CASSSGQEGEKLFF	TRBJ1-4	many	TRBD1	TRBV28
TGTGCCAGCAACGCGGGGCCCAAAGCTTTTCCCATATATTTT	CASNAGPKAFPIYF	TRBJ1-3	many	.	TRBV14
TGCGCCAGCAGCAAGGGACTCAAGAACACTGAAGCTTTCTTT	CASSKGLKNTEAFF	TRBJ1-1	many	.	TRBV4-1
TGTGCCACCAGTGACCGACAGGATGGCACTGAAGCTTTCTTT	CATSDRQDGTEAFF	TRBJ1-1	few	.	TRBV24-1
TGCAGCGTTCACCTAGCGGGAACGAGGGAGCAGTACTTC	CSVHLAGTREQYF	TRBJ2-7	many	TRBD2	TRBV29-1